This T cell receptor beta chain comes out of a study of T cell responses to AZD1222 COVID-19 vaccine. Points from the study as a whole: Following two doses of AZD1222, Spike-specific TCR breadth and depth rose. Reportedly, nearly half the spike-specific TCRs target unmutated variant regions. Clonal diversity was possibly underestimated; the donors were predominantly white British and more often female. Repertoire samples came only from after the peak T cell response.

For this clone: Its target is not known.

Between the trimmed V and J ends, which lost 2 bases and 7 bases, there was a span of 4 bases. Germline loops: CDR1 SGHDT, CDR2 YYEEEE. There are 11 residues in the CDR3. Profiled with immunoSEQ multiplex PCR; TCRdb holds only in-frame clones, not every one. The table has roughly 120,000 clones, 80% to 90% seen once. The sequence was obtained from an adult in good health. Sequenced here: peripheral blood, sampled on day 0 of AZD1222 vaccination. The gene calls are TRBV5-6 and TRBJ1-3; D not resolved. The CDR3 DNA sequence: TGTGCCAGCAGCTTATATAACACCATATATTTT. Translating gives CASSLYNTIYF.